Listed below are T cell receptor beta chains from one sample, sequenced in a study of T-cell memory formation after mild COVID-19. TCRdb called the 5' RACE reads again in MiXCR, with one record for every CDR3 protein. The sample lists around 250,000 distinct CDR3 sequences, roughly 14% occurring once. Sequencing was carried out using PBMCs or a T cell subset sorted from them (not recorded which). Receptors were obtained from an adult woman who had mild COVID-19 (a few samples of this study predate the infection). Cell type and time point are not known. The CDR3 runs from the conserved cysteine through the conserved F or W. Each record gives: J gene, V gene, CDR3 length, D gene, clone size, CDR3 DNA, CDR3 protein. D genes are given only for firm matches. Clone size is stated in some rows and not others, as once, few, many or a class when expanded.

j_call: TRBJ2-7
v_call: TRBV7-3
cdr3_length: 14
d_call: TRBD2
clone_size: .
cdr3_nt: TGTGCCAGCAGTAAGGTAGCGGGTGCCTACGAGCAGTACTTC
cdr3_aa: CASSKVAGAYEQYF

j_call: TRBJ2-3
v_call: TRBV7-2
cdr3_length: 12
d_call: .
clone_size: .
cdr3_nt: TGTGCCAGCAGCCTGAGCCCCGGAACGCAGTATTTT
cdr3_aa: CASSLSPGTQYF

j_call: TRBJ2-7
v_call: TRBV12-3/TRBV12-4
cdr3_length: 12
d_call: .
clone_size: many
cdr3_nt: TGTGCCAGCAGTTTTGAAGTAGGCGAGCAGTACTTC
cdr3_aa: CASSFEVGEQYF

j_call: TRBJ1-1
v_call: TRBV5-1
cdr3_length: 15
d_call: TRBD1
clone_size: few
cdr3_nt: TGCGCCAGCAGCTCGGGACAGGGGTTGAACACTGAAGCTTTCTTT
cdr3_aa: CASSSGQGLNTEAFF

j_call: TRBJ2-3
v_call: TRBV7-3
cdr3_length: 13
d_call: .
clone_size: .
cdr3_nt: TGTGCCAGCAGCTTAGTGGGCCCAGATACGCAGTATTTT
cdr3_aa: CASSLVGPDTQYF

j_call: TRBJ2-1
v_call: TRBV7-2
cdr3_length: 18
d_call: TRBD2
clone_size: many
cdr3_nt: TGTGCCAGCAGCACCCGGACTAGCGGGATCCCCTACCCCAATGAGCAGTTCTTC
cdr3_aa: CASSTRTSGIPYPNEQFF

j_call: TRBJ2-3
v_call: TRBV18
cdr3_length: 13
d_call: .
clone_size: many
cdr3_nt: TGTGCCAGCTCACTTGACAGCACAGATACGCAGTATTTT
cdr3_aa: CASSLDSTDTQYF

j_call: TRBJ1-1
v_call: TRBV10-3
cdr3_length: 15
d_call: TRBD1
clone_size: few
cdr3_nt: TGTGCCATCACCAAGACAGGGGGTGACTCCGCTGAAGCTTTCTTT
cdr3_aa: CAITKTGGDSAEAFF

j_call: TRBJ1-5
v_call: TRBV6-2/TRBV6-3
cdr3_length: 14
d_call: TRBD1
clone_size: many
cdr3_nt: TGTGCCAGCTCCGGGACAGGGTTCATTCAGCCCCAGCATTTT
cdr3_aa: CASSGTGFIQPQHF

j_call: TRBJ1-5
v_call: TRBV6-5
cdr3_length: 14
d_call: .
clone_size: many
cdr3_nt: TGTGCCAGCAGTTACGGTGCAGGGACTCAGCCCCAGCATTTT
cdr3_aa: CASSYGAGTQPQHF

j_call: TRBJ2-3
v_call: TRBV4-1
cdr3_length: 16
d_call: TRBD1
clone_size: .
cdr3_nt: TGCGCCAGCAGCCACCTCGGGACAGTTAGCACAGATACGCAGTATTTT
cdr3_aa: CASSHLGTVSTDTQYF

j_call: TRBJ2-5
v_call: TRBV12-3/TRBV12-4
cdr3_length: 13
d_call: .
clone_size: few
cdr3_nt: TGTGCCAGCAGTTTCACCCAATGGGAGACCCAGTACTTC
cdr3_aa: CASSFTQWETQYF

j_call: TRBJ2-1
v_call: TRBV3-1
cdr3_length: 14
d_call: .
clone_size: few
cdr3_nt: TGTGCCAGCAGCCAAGGTGGGGTGGCGAGAGAGCAGTTCTTC
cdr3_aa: CASSQGGVAREQFF

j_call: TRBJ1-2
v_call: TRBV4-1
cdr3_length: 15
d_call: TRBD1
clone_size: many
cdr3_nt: TGCGCCAGCAGCCAAGCGTGGGGACAGAACTATGGCTACACCTTC
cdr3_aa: CASSQAWGQNYGYTF

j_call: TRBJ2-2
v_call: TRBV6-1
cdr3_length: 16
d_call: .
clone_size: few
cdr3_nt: TGTGCCAGCAGTCCTCGCCTAGCGTTGAACACCGGGGAGCTGTTTTTT
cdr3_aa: CASSPRLALNTGELFF

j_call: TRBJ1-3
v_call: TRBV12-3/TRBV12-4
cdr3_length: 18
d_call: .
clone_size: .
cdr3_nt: TGTGCCCCCGGAGGGGAGGGGACCCGCCTTCGATTTGGAAACACCATATATTTT
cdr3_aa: CAPGGEGTRLRFGNTIYF

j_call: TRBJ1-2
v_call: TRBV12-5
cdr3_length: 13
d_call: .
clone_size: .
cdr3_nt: TGTGCTAGTATAATGGACGGCCTCTATGGCTACACCTTC
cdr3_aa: CASIMDGLYGYTF

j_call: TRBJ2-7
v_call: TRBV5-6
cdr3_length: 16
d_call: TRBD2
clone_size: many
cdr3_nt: TGTGCCAGCAGCTCACAACCAGGACTAGCGGGAGGCCAGCAGTACTTC
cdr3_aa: CASSSQPGLAGGQQYF

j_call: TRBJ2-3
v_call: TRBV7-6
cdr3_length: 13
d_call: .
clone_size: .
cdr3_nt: TGTGCCAGCACGGCTCGGTGGACAGATACGCAGTATTTT
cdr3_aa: CASTARWTDTQYF

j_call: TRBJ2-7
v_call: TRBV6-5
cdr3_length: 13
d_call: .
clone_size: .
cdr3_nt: TGTGCCAGCAGTTACTCCGTGGGCTACGAGCAGTACTTC
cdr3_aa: CASSYSVGYEQYF

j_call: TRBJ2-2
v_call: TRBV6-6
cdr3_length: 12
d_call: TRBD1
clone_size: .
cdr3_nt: TGTGCCAGCAGCCGGACAGGGTGGAGGCTGTTTTTT
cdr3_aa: CASSRTGWRLFF

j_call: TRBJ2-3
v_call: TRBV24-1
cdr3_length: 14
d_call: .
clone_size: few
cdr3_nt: TGTGCCACCAGTGATTTGGGGTCGACAGATACGCAGTATTTT
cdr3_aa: CATSDLGSTDTQYF

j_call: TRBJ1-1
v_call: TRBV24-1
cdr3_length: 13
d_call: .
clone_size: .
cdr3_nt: TGTGCCACCAGTGATTCCTCAGCCACTGAAGCTTTCTTT
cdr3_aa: CATSDSSATEAFF

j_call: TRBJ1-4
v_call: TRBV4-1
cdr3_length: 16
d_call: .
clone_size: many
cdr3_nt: TGCGCCAGCAGCCAGCAGAGGGGGGGCGTGAGAGAAAAACTGTTTTTT
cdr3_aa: CASSQQRGGVREKLFF

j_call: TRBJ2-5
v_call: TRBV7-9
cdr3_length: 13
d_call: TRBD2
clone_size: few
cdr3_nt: TGTGCCAGCAGCAATAGCGGGAGAGGGACCCAGTACTTC
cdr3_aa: CASSNSGRGTQYF

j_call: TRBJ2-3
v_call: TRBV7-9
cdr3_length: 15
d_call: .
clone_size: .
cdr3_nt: TGTGCCAGCAGCGAGGGGGGACTCCCCACAGATACGCAGTATTTT
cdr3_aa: CASSEGGLPTDTQYF

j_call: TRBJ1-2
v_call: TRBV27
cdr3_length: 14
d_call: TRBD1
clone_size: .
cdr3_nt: TGTGCCAGCAGTTCCAGGGGGTCTAGTTATGGCTACACCTTC
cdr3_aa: CASSSRGSSYGYTF

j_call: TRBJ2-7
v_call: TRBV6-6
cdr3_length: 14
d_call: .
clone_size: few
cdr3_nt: TGTGCCACCACAAAAGGGGATATCAACTACGAGCAGTACTTC
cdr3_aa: CATTKGDINYEQYF

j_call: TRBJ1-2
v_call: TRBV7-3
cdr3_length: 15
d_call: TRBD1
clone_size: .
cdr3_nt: TGTGCCAGCAGCAGTTCCGGGACAGTCCCTACAGTCGGGACCTTC
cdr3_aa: CASSSSGTVPTVGTF

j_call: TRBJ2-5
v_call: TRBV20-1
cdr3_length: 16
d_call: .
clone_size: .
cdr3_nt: TGCAGTGCTTCCAGCGGGCGCAGTTGGTACCAAGAGACCCAGTACTTC
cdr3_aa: CSASSGRSWYQETQYF

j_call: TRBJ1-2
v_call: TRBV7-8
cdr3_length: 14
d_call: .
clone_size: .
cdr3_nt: TGTGCCAGCAGCCAGACTCCAGGGAACTATGGCTACACCTTC
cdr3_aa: CASSQTPGNYGYTF

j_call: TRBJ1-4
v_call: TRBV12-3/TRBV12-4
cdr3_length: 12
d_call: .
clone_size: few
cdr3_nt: TGTGCCAGCAGACTTGGGGGTGAAAAACTGTTTTTT
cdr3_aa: CASRLGGEKLFF

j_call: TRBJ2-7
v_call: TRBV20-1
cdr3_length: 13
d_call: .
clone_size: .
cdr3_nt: TGCAGTGCTAAACAGGGTGGAGAATACGAGCAGTACTTC
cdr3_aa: CSAKQGGEYEQYF

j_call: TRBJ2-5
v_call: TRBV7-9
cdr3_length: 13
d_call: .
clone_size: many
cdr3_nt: TGTGCCAGCAGCCTAACAGGGTCAGAGACCCAGTACTTC
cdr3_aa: CASSLTGSETQYF

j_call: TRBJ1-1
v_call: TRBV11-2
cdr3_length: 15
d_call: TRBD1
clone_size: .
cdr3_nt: TGTGCCAGCAGATCCTGGACAGGGATTAACACTGAAGCTTTCTTT
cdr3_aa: CASRSWTGINTEAFF

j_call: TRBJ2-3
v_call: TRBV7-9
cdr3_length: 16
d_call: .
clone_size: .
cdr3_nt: TGTGCCAGCAGCTTAGTGGGGACAACTAGCACAGATACGCAGTATTTT
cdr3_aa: CASSLVGTTSTDTQYF

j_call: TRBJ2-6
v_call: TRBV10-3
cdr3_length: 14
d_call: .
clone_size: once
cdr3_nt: TGTGCCATCAGTGATTACTCTGGGGCCAACGTCCTGACTTTC
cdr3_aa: CAISDYSGANVLTF

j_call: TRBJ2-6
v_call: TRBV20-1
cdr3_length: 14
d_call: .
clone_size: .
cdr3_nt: TGCAGTGCAACAGACCTATCTGGGGCCAACGTCCTGACTTTC
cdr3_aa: CSATDLSGANVLTF

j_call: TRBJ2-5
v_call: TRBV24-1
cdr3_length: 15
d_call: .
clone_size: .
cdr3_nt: TGTGCCACCAGTGATCGCCAGCGGTTGATAGAGACCCAGTACTTC
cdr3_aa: CATSDRQRLIETQYF

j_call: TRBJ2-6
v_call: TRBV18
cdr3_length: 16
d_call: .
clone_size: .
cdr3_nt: TGTGCCAGCTCACCACCTCAGGTCTCTGGGGCCAACGTCCTGACTTTC
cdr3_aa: CASSPPQVSGANVLTF

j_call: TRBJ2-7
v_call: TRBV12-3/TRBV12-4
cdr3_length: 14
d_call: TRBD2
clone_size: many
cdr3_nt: TGTGCCAGCAGCCGGACTAGCGGGAGCTACGAGCAGTACTTC
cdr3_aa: CASSRTSGSYEQYF

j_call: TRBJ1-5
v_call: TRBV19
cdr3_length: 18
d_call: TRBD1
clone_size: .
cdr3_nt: TGTGCCAGTAGTAATACCCTCTCAGGGGGCGTAGGAGATCAGCCCCAGCATTTT
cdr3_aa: CASSNTLSGGVGDQPQHF

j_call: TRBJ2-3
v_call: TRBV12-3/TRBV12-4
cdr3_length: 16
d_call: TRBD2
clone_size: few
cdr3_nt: TGTGCCAGCAGCTCCCTAACTAGCGGGGGAACAGATACGCAGTATTTT
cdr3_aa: CASSSLTSGGTDTQYF

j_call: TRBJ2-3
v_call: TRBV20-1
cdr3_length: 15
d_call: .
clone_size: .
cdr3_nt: TGCAGTGCTAGAGGGGGGACTTCCAGCACAGATACGCAGTATTTT
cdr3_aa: CSARGGTSSTDTQYF

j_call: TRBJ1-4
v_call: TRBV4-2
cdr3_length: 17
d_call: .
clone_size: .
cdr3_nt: TGTGCCAGCAGCCAAGATGGTTTCCGACAGCTTAATGAAAAACTGTTTTTT
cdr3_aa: CASSQDGFRQLNEKLFF

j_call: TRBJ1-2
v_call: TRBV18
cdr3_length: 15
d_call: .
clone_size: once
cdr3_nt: TGTGCCAGCTCACTCAGTCCGGGCGATGTCTATGGCTACACCTTC
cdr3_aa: CASSLSPGDVYGYTF